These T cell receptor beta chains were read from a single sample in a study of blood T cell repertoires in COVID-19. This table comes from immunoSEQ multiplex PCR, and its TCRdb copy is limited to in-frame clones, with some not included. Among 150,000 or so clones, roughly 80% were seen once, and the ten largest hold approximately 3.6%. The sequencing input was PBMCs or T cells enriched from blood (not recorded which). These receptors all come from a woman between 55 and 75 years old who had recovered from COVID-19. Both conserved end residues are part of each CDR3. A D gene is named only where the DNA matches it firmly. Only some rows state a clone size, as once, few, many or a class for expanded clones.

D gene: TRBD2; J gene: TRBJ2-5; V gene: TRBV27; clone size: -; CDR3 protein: CASSFSGAAMSQYF; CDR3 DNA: TGTGCCAGCAGTTTCAGCGGGGCGGCGATGAGCCAGTACTTC
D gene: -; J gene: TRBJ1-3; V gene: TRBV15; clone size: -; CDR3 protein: CATSRDREDSGNTIYF; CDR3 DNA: TGTGCCACCAGCAGAGATCGGGAGGACTCTGGAAACACCATATATTTT
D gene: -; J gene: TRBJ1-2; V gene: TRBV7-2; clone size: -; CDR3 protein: CASSLVAGDGYTF; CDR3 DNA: TGTGCCAGCAGCTTAGTTGCAGGGGATGGCTACACCTTC
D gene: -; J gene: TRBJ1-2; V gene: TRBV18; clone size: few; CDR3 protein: CASSPPPGVGGYTF; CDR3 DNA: TGTGCCAGCTCACCACCGCCGGGGGTTGGAGGCTACACCTTC
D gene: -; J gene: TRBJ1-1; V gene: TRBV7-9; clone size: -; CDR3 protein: CASSLRREDTEAFF; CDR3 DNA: TGTGCCAGCAGCTTGCGCAGGGAGGACACTGAAGCTTTCTTT
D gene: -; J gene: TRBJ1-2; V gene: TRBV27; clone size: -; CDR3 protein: CASSPGGFNYGYTF; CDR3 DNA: TGTGCCAGCAGCCCCGGAGGGTTTAACTATGGCTACACCTTC
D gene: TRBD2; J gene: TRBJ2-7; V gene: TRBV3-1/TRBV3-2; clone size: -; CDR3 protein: CASKLAGVYEQYF; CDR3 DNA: TGTGCCAGCAAACTAGCGGGGGTCTACGAGCAGTACTTC
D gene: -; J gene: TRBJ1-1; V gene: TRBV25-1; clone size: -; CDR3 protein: CASSGQGATEAFF; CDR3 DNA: TGTGCCAGCAGTGGCCAGGGTGCCACTGAAGCTTTCTTT
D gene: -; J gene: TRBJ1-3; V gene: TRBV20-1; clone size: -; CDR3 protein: CSVVSGNTIYF; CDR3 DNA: TGCAGTGTCGTCTCTGGAAACACCATATATTTT
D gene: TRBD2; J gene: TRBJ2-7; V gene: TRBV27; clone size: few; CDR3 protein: CASSLSWTSGAYEQYF; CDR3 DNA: TGTGCCAGCAGTTTATCCTGGACTAGCGGGGCCTACGAGCAGTACTTC
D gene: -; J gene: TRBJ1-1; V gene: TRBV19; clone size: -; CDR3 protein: CAVREQLNTEAFF; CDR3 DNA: TGTGCCGTCAGGGAACAGCTGAACACTGAAGCTTTCTTT
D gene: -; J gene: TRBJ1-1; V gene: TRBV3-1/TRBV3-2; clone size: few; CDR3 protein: CASSQEGVTEAFF; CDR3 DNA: TGTGCCAGCAGCCAAGAAGGGGTCACTGAAGCTTTCTTT
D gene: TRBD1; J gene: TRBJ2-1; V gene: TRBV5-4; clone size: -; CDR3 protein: CASSLGGTGGYEQFF; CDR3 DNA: TGTGCCAGCAGCCTGGGAGGTACAGGGGGCTATGAGCAGTTCTTC
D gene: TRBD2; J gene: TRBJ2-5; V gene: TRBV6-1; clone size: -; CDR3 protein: CASSEFRGGIKTQYF; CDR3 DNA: TGTGCCAGCAGTGAATTTCGGGGGGGGATAAAGACCCAGTACTTC
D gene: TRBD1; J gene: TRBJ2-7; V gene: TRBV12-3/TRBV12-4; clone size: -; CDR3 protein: CASSSDRGYEQYF; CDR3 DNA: TGTGCCAGCAGCTCAGACAGGGGCTACGAGCAGTACTTC
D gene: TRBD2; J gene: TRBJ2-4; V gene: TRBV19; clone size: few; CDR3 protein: CASSISSGGLKNIQYF; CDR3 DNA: TGTGCCAGTAGTATAAGTAGCGGGGGGCTAAAAAACATTCAGTACTTC
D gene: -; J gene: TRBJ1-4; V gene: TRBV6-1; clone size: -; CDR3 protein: CASSDRTLLREKLFF; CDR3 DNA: TGTGCCAGCAGTGACAGGACACTCCTAAGGGAAAAACTGTTTTTT
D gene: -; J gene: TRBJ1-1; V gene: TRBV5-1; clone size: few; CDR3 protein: CASSSISVNTEAFF; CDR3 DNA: TGCGCCAGCAGCTCCATTTCGGTGAACACTGAAGCTTTCTTT
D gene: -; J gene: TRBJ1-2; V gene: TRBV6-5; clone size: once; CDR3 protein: CASTVGSFGYTF; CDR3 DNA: TGTGCCAGCACGGTCGGTTCTTTTGGCTACACCTTC
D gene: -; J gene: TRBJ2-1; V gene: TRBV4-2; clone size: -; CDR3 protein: CASSLTRDNNEQFF; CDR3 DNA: TGTGCCAGCAGCCTGACCCGGGACAACAATGAGCAGTTCTTC
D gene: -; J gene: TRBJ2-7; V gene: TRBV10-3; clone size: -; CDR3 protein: CAISLYSSYEQYF; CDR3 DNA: TGTGCCATCAGTTTATATAGCTCCTACGAGCAGTACTTC
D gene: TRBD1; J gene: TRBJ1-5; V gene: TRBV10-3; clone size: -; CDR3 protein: CASAPGQGGQPQHF; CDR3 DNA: TGTGCCAGCGCCCCGGGACAGGGAGGCCAGCCCCAGCATTTT
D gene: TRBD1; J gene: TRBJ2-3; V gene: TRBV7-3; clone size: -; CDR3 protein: CASSLNRKSGGGTDTQYF; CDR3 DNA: TGTGCCAGCAGCCTAAATCGCAAGTCAGGGGGTGGGACAGATACGCAGTATTTT
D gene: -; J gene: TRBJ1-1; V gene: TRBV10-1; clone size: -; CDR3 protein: CASSSKTGTEAFF; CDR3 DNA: TGCGCCAGCAGCTCCAAAACGGGGACTGAAGCTTTCTTT
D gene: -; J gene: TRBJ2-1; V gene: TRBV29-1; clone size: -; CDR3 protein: CSVEDLVGGQFF; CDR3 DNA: TGCAGCGTTGAAGATCTGGTAGGAGGGCAGTTCTTC
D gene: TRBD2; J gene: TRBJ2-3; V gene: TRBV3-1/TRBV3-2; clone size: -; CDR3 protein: CASGYLAGGQDTQYF; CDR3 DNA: TGTGCCAGCGGATACCTAGCGGGGGGTCAAGATACGCAGTATTTT
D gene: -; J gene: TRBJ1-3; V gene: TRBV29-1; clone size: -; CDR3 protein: CSVEEATGSGNTIYF; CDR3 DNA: TGCAGCGTTGAGGAGGCCACTGGCTCTGGAAACACCATATATTTT
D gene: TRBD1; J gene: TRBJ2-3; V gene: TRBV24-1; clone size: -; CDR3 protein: CATSPGQGSTDTQYF; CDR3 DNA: TGTGCCACCAGTCCGGGACAGGGTAGCACAGATACGCAGTATTTT
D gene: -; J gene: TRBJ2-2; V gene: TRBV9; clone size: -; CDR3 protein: CASSAPGGTHTGELFF; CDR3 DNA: TGTGCCAGCAGCGCGCCAGGAGGGACCCACACCGGGGAGCTGTTTTTT
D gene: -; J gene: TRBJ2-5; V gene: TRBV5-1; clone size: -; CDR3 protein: CASSLQAGFGETQYF; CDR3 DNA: TGCGCCAGCAGCTTGCAGGCAGGGTTTGGGGAGACCCAGTACTTC
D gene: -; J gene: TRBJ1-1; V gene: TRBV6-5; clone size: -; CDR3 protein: CASSLTANTEAFF; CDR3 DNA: TGTGCCAGCAGTTTGACAGCGAACACTGAAGCTTTCTTT
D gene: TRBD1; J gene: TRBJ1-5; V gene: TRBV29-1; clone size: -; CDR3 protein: CSTRQGNQPQHF; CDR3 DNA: TGCAGCACCCGACAGGGAAATCAGCCCCAGCATTTT
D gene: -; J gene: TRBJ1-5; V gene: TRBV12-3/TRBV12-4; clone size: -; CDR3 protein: CASSLTGDQPQHF; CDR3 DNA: TGTGCCAGCAGTTTAACGGGGGATCAGCCCCAGCATTTT
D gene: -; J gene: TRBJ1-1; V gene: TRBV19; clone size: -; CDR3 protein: CASHDNWGRTEAFF; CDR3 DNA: TGTGCCAGTCATGACAACTGGGGGCGAACTGAAGCTTTCTTT
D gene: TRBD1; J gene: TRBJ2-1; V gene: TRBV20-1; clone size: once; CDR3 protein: CSADRANEQFF; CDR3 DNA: TGCAGTGCCGACAGGGCCAATGAGCAGTTCTTC
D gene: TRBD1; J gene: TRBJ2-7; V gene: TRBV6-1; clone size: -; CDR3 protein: CASSEGVTGYGYEQYF; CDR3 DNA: TGTGCCAGCAGTGAAGGCGTGACAGGGTACGGCTACGAGCAGTACTTC
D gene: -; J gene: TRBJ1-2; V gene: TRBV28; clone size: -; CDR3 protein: CASSLTPIEDYTF; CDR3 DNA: TGTGCCAGCAGTTTGACACCCATTGAAGACTACACCTTC
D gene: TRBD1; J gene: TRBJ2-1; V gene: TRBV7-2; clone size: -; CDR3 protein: CASSSQTGYNEQFF; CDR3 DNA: TGTGCCAGCAGCTCCCAGACAGGGTACAATGAGCAGTTCTTC
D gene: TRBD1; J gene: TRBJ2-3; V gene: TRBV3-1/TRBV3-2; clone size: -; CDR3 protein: CASSLTGGPRDTQYF; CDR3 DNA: TGTGCCAGCAGCCTAACAGGGGGCCCACGAGATACGCAGTATTTT
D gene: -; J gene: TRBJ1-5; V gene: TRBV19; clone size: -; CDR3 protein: CASSHGPAGPQHF; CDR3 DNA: TGTGCCAGTAGCCATGGGCCTGCAGGGCCCCAGCATTTT
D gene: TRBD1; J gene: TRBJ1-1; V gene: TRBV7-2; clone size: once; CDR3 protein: CASSFTGGNTEAFF; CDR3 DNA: TGTGCCAGCAGTTTTACAGGGGGGAACACTGAAGCTTTCTTT
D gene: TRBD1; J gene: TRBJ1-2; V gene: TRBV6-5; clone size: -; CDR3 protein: CASTRTGVDYTF; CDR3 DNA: TGTGCCAGCACTAGGACAGGGGTCGACTACACCTTC
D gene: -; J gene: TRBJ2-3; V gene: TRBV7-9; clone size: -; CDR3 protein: CASSFKQGTLRADTQYF; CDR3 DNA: TGTGCCAGCAGCTTTAAACAAGGGACTCTGAGAGCAGATACGCAGTATTTT
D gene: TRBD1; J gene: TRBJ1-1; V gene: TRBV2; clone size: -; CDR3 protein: CASTGMTGFTEAFF; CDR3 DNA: TGTGCCAGCACCGGGATGACAGGGTTCACTGAAGCTTTCTTT
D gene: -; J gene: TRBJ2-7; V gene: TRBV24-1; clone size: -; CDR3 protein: CATRGREGPYEQYF; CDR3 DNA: TGTGCCACCAGGGGCAGGGAAGGTCCCTACGAGCAGTACTTC
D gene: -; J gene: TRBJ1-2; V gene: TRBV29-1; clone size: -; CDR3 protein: CSVQGIGYGYTF; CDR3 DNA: TGCAGCGTTCAGGGAATCGGCTATGGCTACACCTTC
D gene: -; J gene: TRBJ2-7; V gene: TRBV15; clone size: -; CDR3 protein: CATSPEGSSYEQYF; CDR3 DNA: TGTGCCACCAGTCCAGAAGGGAGCTCCTACGAGCAGTACTTC
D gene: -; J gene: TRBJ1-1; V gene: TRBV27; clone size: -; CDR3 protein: CASSLAGRGRNTEAFF; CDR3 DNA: TGTGCCAGCAGTTTAGCCGGCAGGGGTAGAAACACTGAAGCTTTCTTT
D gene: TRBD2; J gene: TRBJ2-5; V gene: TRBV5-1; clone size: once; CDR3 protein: CASSPRWPSGEETQYF; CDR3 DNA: TGCGCCAGCAGCCCCCGGTGGCCTAGCGGGGAAGAGACCCAGTACTTC
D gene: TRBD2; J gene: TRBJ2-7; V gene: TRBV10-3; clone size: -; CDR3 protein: CAISENSSGGREQYF; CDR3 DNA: TGTGCCATCAGTGAGAATTCTAGCGGGGGTCGCGAGCAGTACTTC
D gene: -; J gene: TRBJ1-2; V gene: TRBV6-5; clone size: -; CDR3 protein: CASSKGDGYTF; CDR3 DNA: TGTGCCAGCAGCAAGGGGGATGGCTACACCTTC
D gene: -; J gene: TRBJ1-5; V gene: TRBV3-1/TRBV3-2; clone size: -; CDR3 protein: CASSRAGASQPQHF; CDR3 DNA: TGTGCCAGCAGCCGGGCAGGGGCGAGTCAGCCCCAGCATTTT
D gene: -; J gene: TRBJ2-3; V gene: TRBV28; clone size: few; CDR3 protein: CASSLLVGTSTDTQYF; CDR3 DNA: TGTGCCAGCAGTTTATTGGTGGGGACTAGCACAGATACGCAGTATTTT
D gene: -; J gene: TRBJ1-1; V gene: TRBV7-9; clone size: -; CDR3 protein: CASSLARVNTEAFF; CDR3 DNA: TGTGCCAGCAGCTTAGCCAGGGTAAACACTGAAGCTTTCTTT
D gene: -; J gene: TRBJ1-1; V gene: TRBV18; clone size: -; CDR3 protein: CASSPGQNTEAFF; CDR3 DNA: TGTGCCAGCTCCCCGGGACAGAACACTGAAGCTTTCTTT
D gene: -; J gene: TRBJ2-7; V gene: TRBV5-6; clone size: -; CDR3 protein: CASSLGSSYEQYF; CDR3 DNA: TGTGCCAGCAGCTTAGGGAGCTCCTACGAGCAGTACTTC
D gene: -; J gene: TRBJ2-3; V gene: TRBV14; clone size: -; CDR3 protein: CASSRYADPAGDTQYF; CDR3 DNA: TGTGCCAGCAGCCGATACGCCGACCCTGCGGGAGATACGCAGTATTTT
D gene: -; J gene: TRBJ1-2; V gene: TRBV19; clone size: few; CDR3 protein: CASGRRSRGYTF; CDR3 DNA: TGTGCCAGTGGGCGCAGGTCGCGAGGCTACACCTTC